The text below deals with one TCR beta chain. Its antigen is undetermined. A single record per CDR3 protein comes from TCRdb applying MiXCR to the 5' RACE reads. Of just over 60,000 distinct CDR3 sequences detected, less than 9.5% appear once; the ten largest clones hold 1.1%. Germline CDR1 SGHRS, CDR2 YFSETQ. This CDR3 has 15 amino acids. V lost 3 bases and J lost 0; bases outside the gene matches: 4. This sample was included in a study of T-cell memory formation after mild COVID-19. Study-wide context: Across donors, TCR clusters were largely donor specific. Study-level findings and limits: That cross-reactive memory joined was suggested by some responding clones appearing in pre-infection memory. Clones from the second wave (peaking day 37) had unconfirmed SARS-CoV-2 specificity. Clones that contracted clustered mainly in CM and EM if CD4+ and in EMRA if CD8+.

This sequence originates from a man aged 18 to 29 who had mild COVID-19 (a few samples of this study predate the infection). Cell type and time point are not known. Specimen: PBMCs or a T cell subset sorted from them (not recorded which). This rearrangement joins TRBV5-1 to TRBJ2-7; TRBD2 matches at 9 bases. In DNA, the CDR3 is TGCGCCAGCAGCTCCGTAGCGGGGGACTCCTACGAGCAGTACTTC. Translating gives CASSSVAGDSYEQYF.